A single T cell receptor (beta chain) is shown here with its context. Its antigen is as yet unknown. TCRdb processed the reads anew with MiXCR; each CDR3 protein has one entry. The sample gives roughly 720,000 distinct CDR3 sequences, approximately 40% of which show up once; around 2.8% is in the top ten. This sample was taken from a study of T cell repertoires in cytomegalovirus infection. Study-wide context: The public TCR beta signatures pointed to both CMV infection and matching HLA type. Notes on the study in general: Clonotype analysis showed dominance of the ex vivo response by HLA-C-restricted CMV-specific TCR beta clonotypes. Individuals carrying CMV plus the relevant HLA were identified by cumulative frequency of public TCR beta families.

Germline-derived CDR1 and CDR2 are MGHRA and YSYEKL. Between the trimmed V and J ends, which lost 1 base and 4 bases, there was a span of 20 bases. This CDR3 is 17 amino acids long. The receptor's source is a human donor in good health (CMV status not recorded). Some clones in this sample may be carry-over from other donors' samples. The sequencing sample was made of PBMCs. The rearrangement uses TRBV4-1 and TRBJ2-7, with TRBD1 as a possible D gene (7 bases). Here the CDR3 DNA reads TGCGCCAGCAGCCAAGCTCTCCGACAGGGAGGTGGATACGAGCAGTACTTC. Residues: CASSQALRQGGGYEQYF.